Listed below are T cell receptor beta chains from one sample, sequenced in a study of T cells after somatic rescue of genetic block. The assay was immunoSEQ multiplex PCR, and TCRdb's table has in-frame clones only and misses some. Of about 14,000 clones in the sample, approximately 70% are singletons; the top ten hold around 20%. Sequencing was done on a sample of peripheral blood mononuclear cells (PBMCs). The receptors here all came from a boy aged 10-17 years. CDR3s include the opening cysteine and the closing phenylalanine or tryptophan. A D gene is named only where the DNA matches it firmly. Expanded clones get a size class; other rows say once, few or many, or leave the size out.

clone size,CDR3 length,V gene,J gene,D gene,CDR3 DNA,CDR3 protein
NA,14,TRBV18,TRBJ2-7,NA,TGTGCCAGCTCTAATGTTCGGGACCCCCACGAGCAGTACTTC,CASSNVRDPHEQYF
NA,14,TRBV19,TRBJ2-7,TRBD1,TGTGCCAGTAGTCTAAACAGGGGATCCTACGAGCAGTACTTC,CASSLNRGSYEQYF
NA,17,TRBV10-3,TRBJ2-3,TRBD1,TGTGCCATCAGTGCCTTTCAGAGGACAGGGGAAGCAGATACGCAGTATTTT,CAISAFQRTGEADTQYF
once,10,TRBV20-1,TRBJ2-1,NA,TGCAGTGCTAGAGATAGGGGGCAGTTCTTC,CSARDRGQFF
NA,17,TRBV4-1,TRBJ1-6,NA,TGCGCCAGCAGCCACCCACAAGGACGCACAGCGAATTCACCCCTCCACTTT,CASSHPQGRTANSPLHF
NA,13,TRBV6-5,TRBJ1-4,NA,TGTGCCAGCAGTCCTAACAGGGTTGAAAAACTGTTTTTT,CASSPNRVEKLFF
NA,17,TRBV28,TRBJ1-1,NA,TGTGCCAGCAGTGGTGGGACACCTTTCCTCATGAACACTGAAGCTTTCTTT,CASSGGTPFLMNTEAFF
NA,12,TRBV14,TRBJ1-4,TRBD1,TGTGCCAGCAGCCAGGGACAGGATAAACTGTTTTTT,CASSQGQDKLFF
NA,15,TRBV5-1,TRBJ2-7,TRBD1,TGCGCCAGCAGCTCCCTACAGGGGGGATCCTACGAGCAGTACTTC,CASSSLQGGSYEQYF
NA,16,TRBV10-3,TRBJ2-7,TRBD1,TGTGCCATCAGTGAGCCCGGGACAGGGATTCCCTACGAGCAGTACTTC,CAISEPGTGIPYEQYF
NA,12,TRBV29-1,TRBJ2-7,NA,TGCAGCGTTGAGGCTGGGGGATACGAGCAGTACTTC,CSVEAGGYEQYF
NA,15,TRBV5-1,TRBJ2-7,NA,TGCGCCAGCAGCTCCGGTGGGGCCCCTTCCTACGAGCAGTACTTC,CASSSGGAPSYEQYF
once,13,TRBV6-4,TRBJ1-1,NA,TGTGCCAGCAGTGAACAGGGGAACACTGAAGCTTTCTTT,CASSEQGNTEAFF
NA,17,TRBV6-4,TRBJ2-1,NA,TGTGCCAGCAGTGAGGTTAGCAATAGGGCCTCCTACAATGAGCAGTTCTTC,CASSEVSNRASYNEQFF
NA,15,TRBV11-2,TRBJ2-5,NA,TGTGCCAGCAGCTTAGATAGGCAGGGCAGAGAGACCCAGTACTTC,CASSLDRQGRETQYF
NA,17,TRBV6-1,TRBJ2-3,TRBD1,TGTGCCAGCAGTGGCAGGACAGGGGGCCGGGGCACAGATACGCAGTATTTT,CASSGRTGGRGTDTQYF
NA,13,TRBV10-3,TRBJ2-7,NA,TGTGCCATCAGTCCCCAACAGGTCCACGAGCAGTACTTC,CAISPQQVHEQYF
few,16,TRBV7-9,TRBJ2-5,TRBD2,TGTGCCAGCAGCCCGGGTGCGGGGGGCCATCAAGAGACCCAGTACTTC,CASSPGAGGHQETQYF
NA,16,TRBV7-9,TRBJ1-5,TRBD1,TGTGCCAGCAGCGGGACAGGGGCCCTTCTAAATCAGCCCCAGCATTTT,CASSGTGALLNQPQHF
NA,16,TRBV28,TRBJ1-2,NA,TGTGCCAGCAGTTTAAGCCATCAGGCGGACCCCTATGGCTACACCTTC,CASSLSHQADPYGYTF
NA,12,TRBV28,TRBJ2-7,NA,TGTGCCAGCAGTCCGCTTGCCTACGAGCAGTACTTC,CASSPLAYEQYF
NA,19,TRBV5-6,TRBJ2-5,TRBD2,TGTGCCAGCAGCCCCCAGAGACTAGCGGCAACCTACTCTCAAGAGACCCAGTACTTC,CASSPQRLAATYSQETQYF
medium-sized,16,TRBV30,TRBJ1-6,NA,TGTGCCTGGGAGCCGTTAGGGAGCTCCTATAATTCACCCCTCCACTTT,CAWEPLGSSYNSPLHF
NA,14,TRBV27,TRBJ2-3,NA,TGTGCCAGCACAGCGCTCCCCGTGAGAGGTACGCAGTATTTT,CASTALPVRGTQYF
NA,16,TRBV19,TRBJ1-5,NA,TGTGCCAGTAGTATAGTGGGGAAGACGAGCAATCAGCCCCAGCATTTT,CASSIVGKTSNQPQHF
once,12,TRBV5-1,TRBJ2-5,TRBD1,TGCGCCAGCGGACAGGGTCAAGAGACCCAGTACTTC,CASGQGQETQYF
NA,15,TRBV28,TRBJ1-2,NA,TGTGCCAGCAGCCGACGGACAGATCCCAACTATGGCTACACCTTC,CASSRRTDPNYGYTF
NA,16,TRBV2,TRBJ2-5,TRBD2,TGTGCCAGCAGTGAAAAGGTAGCGGGAGGGCCAGAGACCCAGTACTTC,CASSEKVAGGPETQYF
NA,15,TRBV5-1,TRBJ2-1,TRBD2,TGCGCCAGCAGCTTGGCTAGCGGGGGAATCAATGAGCAGTTCTTC,CASSLASGGINEQFF
once,11,TRBV11-2,TRBJ1-1,NA,TGTGCCAGCAGCTCTACAGGGGAAGCTTTCTTT,CASSSTGEAFF
few,14,TRBV7-9,TRBJ1-2,NA,TGTGCCAGCAGCTTTAACGTGGCCCTCTATGGCTACACCTTC,CASSFNVALYGYTF
NA,17,TRBV10-3,TRBJ2-7,TRBD1,TGTGCCATCAGTCCCCAGACGCCAGGACAGGGGGCTGACGAGCAGTACTTC,CAISPQTPGQGADEQYF
once,17,TRBV7-9,TRBJ1-6,TRBD1,TGTGCCAGCAGCTTTGCGACAGGGAGCTCCTATAATTCACCCCTCCACTTT,CASSFATGSSYNSPLHF
NA,18,TRBV7-5,TRBJ2-7,NA,TGTGCCAGAAGCTCTCTACTCGGACAGGCCCAAGCCCGAGGAGAGCAGTACTTC,CARSSLLGQAQARGEQYF
NA,14,TRBV19,TRBJ2-3,TRBD2,TGTGCCACCAGCAGGGGACTAGGATTAGATACGCAGTATTTT,CATSRGLGLDTQYF
NA,14,TRBV7-9,TRBJ1-2,TRBD1,TGTGCCAGCAGCTGGGAACAGGGGCCCTGGGGCTACACCTTC,CASSWEQGPWGYTF
NA,14,TRBV5-1,TRBJ1-5,NA,TGCGCCAGCAGCTTGACAGGGAGTAATCAGCCCCAGCATTTT,CASSLTGSNQPQHF
NA,16,TRBV11-2,TRBJ2-2,TRBD2,TGTGCCAGCAGCTTAGTAGGCGGGAGAGACACCGGGGAGCTGTTTTTT,CASSLVGGRDTGELFF